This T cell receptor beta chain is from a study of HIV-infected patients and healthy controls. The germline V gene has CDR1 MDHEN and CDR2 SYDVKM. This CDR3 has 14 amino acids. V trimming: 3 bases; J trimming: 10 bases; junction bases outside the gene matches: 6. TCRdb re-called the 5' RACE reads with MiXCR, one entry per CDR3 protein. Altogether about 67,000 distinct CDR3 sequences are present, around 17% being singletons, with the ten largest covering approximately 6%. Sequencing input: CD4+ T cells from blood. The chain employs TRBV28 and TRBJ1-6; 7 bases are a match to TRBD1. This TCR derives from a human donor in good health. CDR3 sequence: CASSLGRGSSPLHF. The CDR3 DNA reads TGTGCCAGCAGTTTGGGCAGGGGGTCATCACCCCTCCACTTT.